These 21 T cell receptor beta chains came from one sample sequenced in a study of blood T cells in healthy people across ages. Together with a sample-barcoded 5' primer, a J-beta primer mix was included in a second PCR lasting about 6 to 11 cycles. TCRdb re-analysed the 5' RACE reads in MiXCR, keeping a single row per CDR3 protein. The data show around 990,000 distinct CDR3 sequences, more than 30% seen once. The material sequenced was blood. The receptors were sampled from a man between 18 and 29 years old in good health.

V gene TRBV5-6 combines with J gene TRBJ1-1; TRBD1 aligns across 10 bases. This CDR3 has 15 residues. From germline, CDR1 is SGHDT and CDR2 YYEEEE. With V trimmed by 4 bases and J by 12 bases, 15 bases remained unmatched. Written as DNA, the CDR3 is TGTGCCAGCAGCGCAAACCCGACAGGGGGCGAAATGTCTTTCTTT. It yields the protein CASSANPTGGEMSFF.

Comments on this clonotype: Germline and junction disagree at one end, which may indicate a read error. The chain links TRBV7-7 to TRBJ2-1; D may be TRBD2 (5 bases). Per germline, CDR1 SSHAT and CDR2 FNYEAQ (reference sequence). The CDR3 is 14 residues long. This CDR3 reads CASSVSAGRNEQFF. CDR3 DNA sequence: TGTGCTAGCAGCGTTAGCGCCGGTAGGAATGAGCAGTTCTTC.

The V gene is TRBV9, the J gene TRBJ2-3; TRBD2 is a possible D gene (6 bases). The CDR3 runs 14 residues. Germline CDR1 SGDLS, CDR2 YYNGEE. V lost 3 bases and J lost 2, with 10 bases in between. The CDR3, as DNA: TGTGCCAGCAGCGCGGGGGTGCTCACAGATACGCAGTATTTT. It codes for CASSAGVLTDTQYF.

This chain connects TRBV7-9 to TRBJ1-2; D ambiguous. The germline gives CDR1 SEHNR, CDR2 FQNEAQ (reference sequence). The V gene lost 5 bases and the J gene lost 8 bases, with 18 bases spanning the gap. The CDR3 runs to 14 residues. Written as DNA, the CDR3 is TGTGCCAGCAGCCTAGAGCAGGCAAGACGGGGCTACACCTTC. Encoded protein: CASSLEQARRGYTF.

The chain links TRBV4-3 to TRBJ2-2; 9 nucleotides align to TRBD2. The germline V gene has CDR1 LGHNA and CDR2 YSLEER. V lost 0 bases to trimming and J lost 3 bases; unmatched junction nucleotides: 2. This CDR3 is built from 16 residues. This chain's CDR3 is CASSQDSGGYTGELFF. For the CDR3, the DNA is TGCGCCAGCAGCCAAGATAGCGGGGGATACACCGGGGAGCTGTTTTTT.

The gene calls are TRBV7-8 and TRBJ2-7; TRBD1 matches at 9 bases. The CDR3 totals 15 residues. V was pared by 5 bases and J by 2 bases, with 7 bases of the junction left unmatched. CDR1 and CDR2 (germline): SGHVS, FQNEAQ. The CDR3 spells CASSKTRTGAYEQYF. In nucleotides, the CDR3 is TGTGCCAGCAGCAAAACACGGACAGGGGCCTACGAGCAGTACTTC.

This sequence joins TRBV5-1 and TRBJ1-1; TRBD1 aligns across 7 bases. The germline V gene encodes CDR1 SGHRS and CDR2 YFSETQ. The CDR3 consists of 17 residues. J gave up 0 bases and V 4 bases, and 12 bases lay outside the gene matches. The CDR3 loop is CASSDPTTTGLNTEAFF. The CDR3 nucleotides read TGCGCCAGCAGCGACCCCACCACGACAGGGTTGAACACTGAAGCTTTCTTT.

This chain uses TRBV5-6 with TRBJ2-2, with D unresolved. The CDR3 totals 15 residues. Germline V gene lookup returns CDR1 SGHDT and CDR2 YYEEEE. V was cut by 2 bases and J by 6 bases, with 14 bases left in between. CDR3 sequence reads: CASSLVEASPGELFF. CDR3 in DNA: TGTGCCAGCAGCTTAGTCGAAGCTAGTCCCGGGGAGCTGTTTTTT.

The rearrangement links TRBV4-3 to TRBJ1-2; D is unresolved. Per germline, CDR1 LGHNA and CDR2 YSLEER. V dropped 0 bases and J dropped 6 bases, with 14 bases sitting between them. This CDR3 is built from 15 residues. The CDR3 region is CASSQESTPRDGYTF. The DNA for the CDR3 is TGCGCCAGCAGCCAAGAATCGACACCCCGGGATGGCTACACCTTC.

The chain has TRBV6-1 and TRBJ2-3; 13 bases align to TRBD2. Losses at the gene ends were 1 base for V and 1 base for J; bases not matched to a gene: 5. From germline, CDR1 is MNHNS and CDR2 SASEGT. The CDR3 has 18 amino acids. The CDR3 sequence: CASSEGKLAGGRTDTQYF. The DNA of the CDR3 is TGTGCCAGCAGTGAAGGGAAACTAGCGGGGGGGCGCACAGATACGCAGTATTTT.

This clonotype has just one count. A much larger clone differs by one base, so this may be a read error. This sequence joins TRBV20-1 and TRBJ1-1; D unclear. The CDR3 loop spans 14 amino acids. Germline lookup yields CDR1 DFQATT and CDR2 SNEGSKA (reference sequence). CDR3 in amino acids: CGARDPGSDTEAFF. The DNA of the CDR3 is TGCGGTGCTAGAGATCCCGGGTCGGACACTGAAGCTTTCTTT.

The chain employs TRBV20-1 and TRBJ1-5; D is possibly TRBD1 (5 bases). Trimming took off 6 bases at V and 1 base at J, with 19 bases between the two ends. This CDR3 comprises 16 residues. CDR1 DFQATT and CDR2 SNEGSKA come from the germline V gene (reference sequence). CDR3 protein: CSADRGPEMSNQPQHF. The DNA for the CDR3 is TGCAGTGCAGATCGGGGACCGGAGATGAGCAATCAGCCCCAGCATTTT.

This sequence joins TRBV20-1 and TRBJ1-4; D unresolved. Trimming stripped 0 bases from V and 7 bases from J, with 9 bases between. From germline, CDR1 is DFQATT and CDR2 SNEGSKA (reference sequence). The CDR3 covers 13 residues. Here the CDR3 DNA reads TGCAGTGCTAGAGAAGATAAGGGTGAAAAACTGTTTTTT. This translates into CSAREDKGEKLFF.

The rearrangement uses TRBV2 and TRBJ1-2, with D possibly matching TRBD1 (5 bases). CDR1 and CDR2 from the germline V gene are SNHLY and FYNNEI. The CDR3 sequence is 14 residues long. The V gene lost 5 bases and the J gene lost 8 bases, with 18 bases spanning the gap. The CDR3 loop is CASSLRVSSRGYTF. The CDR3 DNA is TGTGCCAGCAGTCTCAGGGTATCCTCGCGGGGCTACACCTTC.

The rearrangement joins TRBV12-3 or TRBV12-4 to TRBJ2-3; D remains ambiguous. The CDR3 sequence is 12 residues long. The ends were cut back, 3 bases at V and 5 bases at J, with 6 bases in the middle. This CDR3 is CASSFHVDTQYF. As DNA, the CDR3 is TGTGCCAGCAGTTTCCATGTAGATACGCAGTATTTT.

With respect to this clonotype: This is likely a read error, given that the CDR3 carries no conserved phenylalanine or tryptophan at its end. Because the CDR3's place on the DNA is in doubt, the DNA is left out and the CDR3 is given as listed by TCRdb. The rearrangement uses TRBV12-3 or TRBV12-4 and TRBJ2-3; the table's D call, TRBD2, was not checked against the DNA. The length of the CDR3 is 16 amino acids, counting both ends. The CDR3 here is CASTLAGRGASDVEYS.

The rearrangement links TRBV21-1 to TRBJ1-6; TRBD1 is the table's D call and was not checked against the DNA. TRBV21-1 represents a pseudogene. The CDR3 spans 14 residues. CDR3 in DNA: TGTGCCAGCAGTGAGCTTTCACAGGGTTCACCCCTCCACTTT. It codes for CASSELSQGSPLHF.

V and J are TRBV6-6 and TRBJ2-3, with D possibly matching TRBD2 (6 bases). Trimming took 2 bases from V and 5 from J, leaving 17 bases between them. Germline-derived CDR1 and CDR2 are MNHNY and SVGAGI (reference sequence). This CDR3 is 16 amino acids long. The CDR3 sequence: CASSYPTGGVRDTQYF. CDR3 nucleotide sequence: TGTGCCAGCAGTTACCCCACCGGCGGGGTGAGAGATACGCAGTATTTT.

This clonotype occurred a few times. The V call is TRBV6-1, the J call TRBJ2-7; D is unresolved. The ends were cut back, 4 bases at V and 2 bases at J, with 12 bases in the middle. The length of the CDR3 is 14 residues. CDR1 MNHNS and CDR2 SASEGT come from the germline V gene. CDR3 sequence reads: CASSGTGFPYEQYF. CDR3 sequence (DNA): TGTGCCAGCAGTGGAACTGGTTTCCCCTACGAGCAGTACTTC.

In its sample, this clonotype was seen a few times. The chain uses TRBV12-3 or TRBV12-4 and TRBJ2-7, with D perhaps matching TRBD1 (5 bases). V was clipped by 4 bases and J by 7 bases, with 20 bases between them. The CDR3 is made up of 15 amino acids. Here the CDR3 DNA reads TGTGCCAGCAGTTCCCTCGACAGTGGTTTGGGAGAGCAGTACTTC. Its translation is CASSSLDSGLGEQYF.

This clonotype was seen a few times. For the CDR3, the DNA is TGCGCCAGCAGCTTGGAATTCGGGCCTCTGAGCTCCTACAATGAGCAGTTCTTC. Amino acids: CASSLEFGPLSSYNEQFF. The rearrangement joins TRBV5-1 to TRBJ2-1; D is unclear. The length of the CDR3 is 18 residues. Germline V gives CDR1 SGHRS, CDR2 YFSETQ. The V end was cut by 0 bases, the J end by 0 bases, with 16 bases between.